These 30 T cell receptor beta chains came from one sample sequenced in a study of blood T cell repertoires in COVID-19. This table comes from immunoSEQ multiplex PCR, and its TCRdb copy is limited to in-frame clones, with some not included. The table has 86,000 or so clones, 86% seen once. The material sequenced was peripheral blood. These receptor sequences come from a man in his forties or fifties with active or convalescent COVID-19.

The V and J genes are TRBV18 and TRBJ1-1; TRBD1 matches 9 bases. Germline CDR1 is KGHSH and CDR2 is LQKENI. Trimming took 3 bases from V and 3 from J; bases not matched to a gene: 14. This CDR3 spans 18 amino acids. The CDR3 protein is CASSPDTGTGRVDTEAFF. DNA for the CDR3: TGTGCCAGCTCACCGGATACCGGGACAGGGAGGGTGGACACTGAAGCTTTCTTT.

The J gene is TRBJ1-5, the V gene TRBV30; the D is unclear. The CDR3 totals 14 residues. Per the germline V gene, CDR1 is GTSNPN and CDR2 is SVGIG (reference sequence). Trimming cost V 1 base and J 1 base, with 8 bases left between them. The CDR3 bases are TGTGCCTGGAGTGCCGGGGTGAGCAATCAGCCCCAGCATTTT. Translated, it gives CAWSAGVSNQPQHF. Drawing the rest from reference TRBV30 and TRBJ1-5, the complete variable domain is SQTIHQWPATLVQPVGSPLSLECTVEGTSNPNLYWYRQAAGRGLQLLFYSVGIGQISSEVPQNLSASRPQDRQFILSSKKLLLSDSGFYLCAWSAGVSNQPQHFGDGTRLSIL.

The V gene is TRBV6-5, the J gene TRBJ2-5; 7 nucleotides line up with TRBD1. Germline assignment: CDR1 MNHEY and CDR2 SVGAGI. Trimming at V came to 9 bases and at J to 5 bases, leaving 9 bases not matched to a gene. This CDR3 comprises 13 residues. This CDR3 is CASMRGQRETQYF. CDR3 DNA sequence: TGTGCCAGTATGAGGGGACAGAGGGAGACCCAGTACTTC.

CDR3 in amino acids: CASSQLASGAQETQYF. In nucleotides, the CDR3 is TGCGCCAGCAGCCAACTCGCTAGCGGTGCACAAGAGACCCAGTACTTC. The genes are TRBV4-3 and TRBJ2-5, with 7 bases identical to TRBD2. Germline V gives CDR1 LGHNA, CDR2 YSLEER. V was clipped by 2 bases and J by 2 bases; unmatched bases: 8. The CDR3 is made up of 16 amino acids.

This rearrangement joins TRBV2 to TRBJ1-2; TRBD1 matches at 9 bases. The CDR3 spans 16 residues. After removal of 7 bases from V and 7 bases from J, the junction contained 16 bases not matched to a gene. Looked up from germline, CDR1 is SNHLY and CDR2 is FYNNEI. CDR3 sequence: CASTRYRDRDVGGYTF. The CDR3, as DNA: TGTGCCAGCACTCGCTACCGGGACAGGGATGTTGGTGGCTACACCTTC.

The chain uses TRBV2 and TRBJ2-3, with TRBD1 identical over 8 bases. The CDR3 length is 15 residues. The ends lost 6 bases at V and 0 bases at J; junction bases unmatched: 5. Germline V CDR1 and CDR2: SNHLY, FYNNEI. CDR3 sequence reads: CASSGQGQSTDTQYF. The CDR3 bases are TGTGCCAGCAGCGGACAGGGTCAGAGCACAGATACGCAGTATTTT.

The chain joins TRBV28 to TRBJ2-5; 12 bases are shared with TRBD2. Germline V gene data show CDR1 as MDHEN and CDR2 as SYDVKM. The CDR3 contains 14 residues. The ends lost 6 bases at V and 5 bases at J; junction bases unmatched: 4. The CDR3: CASSTSGGMETQYF. The CDR3 DNA sequence: TGTGCCAGCAGCACTAGCGGGGGGATGGAGACCCAGTACTTC. The full variable domain, completed using reference TRBV28 and TRBJ2-5, is DVKVTQSSRYLVKRTGEKVFLECVQDMDHENMFWYRQDPGLGLRLIYFSYDVKMKEKGDIPEGYSVSREKKERFSLILESASTNQTSMYLCASSTSGGMETQYFGPGTRLLVL.

The chain links TRBV4-3 to TRBJ1-6; D is unresolved. This CDR3 has 15 residues. Trimming pared 3 bases from V and 10 bases from J, leaving 16 bases between. Germline CDR1 LGHNA, CDR2 YSLEER. CDR3 amino acids: CASSQQRTVGSPLHF. The CDR3 DNA is TGCGCCAGCAGCCAGCAGCGCACGGTAGGATCACCCCTCCACTTT.

The chain is built from TRBV5-1 and TRBJ1-2; 7 bases line up with TRBD1. Trimming took 4 bases from V and 4 from J; bases not matched to a gene: 10. CDR3 length: 15 residues. Germline CDR1 and CDR2: SGHRS and YFSETQ. The CDR3, as DNA: TGCGCCAGCAGCGTCGGGACAGCTGACACCTATGGCTACACCTTC. This encodes CASSVGTADTYGYTF.

The CDR3 sequence is CASSISEDQPQHF. CDR3 nucleotides: TGTGCCAGCTCAATATCGGAGGATCAGCCCCAGCATTTT. This chain links TRBV18 with TRBJ1-5; D unclear. The CDR3 has 13 amino acids. The germline V gene has CDR1 KGHSH and CDR2 LQKENI. Deletions cut 5 bases from V and 5 bases from J, with 10 bases between. Combining the CDR3 with reference TRBV18 and TRBJ1-5 gives the whole variable domain NAGVMQNPRHLVRRRGQEARLRCSPMKGHSHVYWYRQLPEEGLKFMVYLQKENIIDESGMPKERFSAEFPKEGPSILRIQQVVRGDSAAYFCASSISEDQPQHFGDGTRLSIL.

The gene calls are TRBV15 and TRBJ2-5; D call uncertain. Germline CDR1 is LNHNV and CDR2 is YYDKDF (reference sequence). The CDR3 consists of 15 residues. Trimming pared 0 bases from V and 3 bases from J, leaving 11 bases between. CDR3 nucleotides: TGTGCCACCAGCAGAGATCACACTACAAAAGAGACCCAGTACTTC. Protein: CATSRDHTTKETQYF. The complete variable domain, with remaining parts taken from reference TRBV15 and TRBJ2-5, reads DAMVIQNPRYQVTQFGKPVTLSCSQTLNHNVMYWYQQKSSQAPKLLFHYYDKDFNNEADTPDNFQSRRPNTSFCFLDIRSPGLGDTAMYLCATSRDHTTKETQYFGPGTRLLVL.

As DNA, the CDR3 is TGCAGCGCTGGACAGACCGGGACTAGGGGAGAGACCCAGTACTTC. Translation gives CSAGQTGTRGETQYF. J is TRBJ2-5 and V is TRBV29-1; the match to TRBD2 covers 8 bases. The germline CDR1 and CDR2 sequences are SQVTM and ANQGSEA. V trimming: 7 bases; J trimming: 4 bases; junction bases outside the gene matches: 14. The CDR3 contains 15 residues.

This clone occurred once. This chain joins TRBV18 and TRBJ2-3; 8 bases match TRBD2. The CDR3 spans 16 residues. Looked up from germline, CDR1 is KGHSH and CDR2 is LQKENI. With V trimmed by 0 bases and J by 1 base, 3 bases remained unmatched. This CDR3 reads CASSPPAAGGTDTQYF. In DNA, the CDR3 is TGTGCCAGCTCACCACCCGCAGCGGGGGGCACAGATACGCAGTATTTT.

This chain links TRBV7-9 with TRBJ2-4, with 7 bases fitting TRBD2. The ends lost 2 bases at V and 4 bases at J; junction bases unmatched: 2. CDR1 and CDR2 (germline): SEHNR, FQNEAQ (reference sequence). The CDR3 totals 14 residues. The CDR3 sequence: CASSLIGGKNIQYF. In nucleotides, the CDR3 is TGTGCCAGCAGCTTAATCGGGGGGAAAAACATTCAGTACTTC. The variable domain in full, completed from reference TRBV7-9 and TRBJ2-4, reads DTGVSQNPRHKITKRGQNVTFRCDPISEHNRLYWYRQTLGQGPEFLTYFQNEAQLEKSRLLSDRFSAERPKGSFSTLEIQRTEQGDSAMYLCASSLIGGKNIQYFGAGTRLSVL.

This chain joins TRBV19 and TRBJ1-5; no definite D call. V dropped 3 bases and J dropped 0 bases, with 18 bases sitting between them. The CDR3 contains 18 residues. From germline, CDR1 is LNHDA and CDR2 SQIVND (reference sequence). The CDR3 DNA reads as TGTGCCAGTAGTATGGAGCTGGCAACTTTATATAGCAATCAGCCCCAGCATTTT. Translation gives CASSMELATLYSNQPQHF.

The chain has TRBV5-1 and TRBJ1-4, with TRBD1 matching 11 bases. The CDR3 is made up of 16 amino acids. The V gene's germline CDR1 is SGHRS and CDR2 YFSETQ. V shed 4 bases and J 0 bases; nucleotides not matched to a gene: 2. The CDR3 spells CASSTGQGATNEKLFF. In DNA form, the CDR3 reads TGCGCCAGCAGCACGGGACAGGGGGCAACTAATGAAAAACTGTTTTTT.

The J gene is TRBJ2-1, the V gene TRBV5-1; possible D gene TRBD1, 5 bases. The CDR3 consists of 14 residues. Germline CDR1 reads SGHRS; CDR2 reads YFSETQ. The V end lost 4 bases, the J end lost 5 bases, and 13 bases lay between the germline ends. The DNA of the CDR3 is TGCGCCAGCAGCCTCACCCAGGGTAACAATGAGCAGTTCTTC. As protein: CASSLTQGNNEQFF.

The gene calls are TRBV4-3 and TRBJ2-7, with 7 bases fitting TRBD2. The CDR3 has 14 amino acids. Germline CDR1 is LGHNA and CDR2 is YSLEER. V was clipped by 1 base and J by 4 bases; unmatched bases: 4. CDR3 coding DNA: TGCGCCAGCAGCCAAGTGGGCGGGGGTTACGAGCAGTACTTC. It encodes CASSQVGGGYEQYF.

The CDR3, as DNA: TGCAGCGTTGAAGAGGCAGGGGGCTATGGCTACACCTTC. Protein product: CSVEEAGGYGYTF. The V and J genes are TRBV29-1 and TRBJ1-2; 7 bases agree with TRBD1. The CDR3 has 13 amino acids. CDR1 and CDR2 (germline): SQVTM, ANQGSEA. With 0 bases clipped from V and 4 bases from J, the junction kept 2 bases outside the gene matches.

J is TRBJ1-2 and V is TRBV5-1; D might be TRBD1 (5 bases). This CDR3 has 14 residues. Trimming left V 3 bases short and J 4 bases short, with 13 bases between. CDR1 is SGHRS, CDR2 YFSETQ, per germline. The CDR3 here is CASSSSGGGYGYTF. CDR3 in DNA: TGCGCCAGCAGCTCCTCGGGGGGAGGCTATGGCTACACCTTC.

The chain joins TRBV10-1 to TRBJ2-3; weak D call: TRBD1 (6 bases). This CDR3 has 13 amino acids. V lost 5 bases and J 3 bases, leaving 9 bases between the germline ends. Germline assignment: CDR1 WNHNN and CDR2 SYGVQD (reference sequence). Here the CDR3 DNA reads TGCGCCAGCAGTCAGGGGATGACAGATACGCAGTATTTT. Its translation is CASSQGMTDTQYF.

In DNA, the CDR3 is TGTGCCAGCAGTGGACAGGGGGGATTTTCTGGAGGGGAGCTGTTTTTT. It translates to CASSGQGGFSGGELFF. V gene TRBV3-1 (or the pseudogene TRBV3-2) combines with J gene TRBJ2-2, with 10 positions matching TRBD1. J gave up 8 bases and V 6 bases, and 12 bases lay outside the gene matches. Germline CDR1 is LGHDT and CDR2 is YNNKEL (reference sequence). The CDR3 runs to 16 residues.

The chain employs TRBV28 and TRBJ1-2, with TRBD1 matching over 7 bases. The CDR3 length is 15 residues. V gave up 5 bases and J gave up 2 bases; unmatched junction bases: 8. In germline, CDR1 is MDHEN, CDR2 SYDVKM. CDR3 region: CASSLGRDSNYGYTF. The CDR3 nucleotides are TGTGCCAGCAGTCTCGGCCGGGACAGCAACTATGGCTACACCTTC.

Regarding this clone: The sample holds other DNA sequences that translate to the same CDR3. The genes are TRBV5-1 and TRBJ2-3, with 9 bases aligning to TRBD1. The CDR3 is 14 residues long. Germline CDR1 reads SGHRS; CDR2 reads YFSETQ. Trimming cost V 4 bases and J 6 bases; bases outside gene matches: 6. CDR3 loop: CASSPGQGTDTQYF. The CDR3 nucleotides read TGCGCCAGCAGCCCCGGACAGGGGACGGATACGCAGTATTTT.

The V call is TRBV7-9, the J call TRBJ1-2; tentative D call: TRBD1 (5 bases). V gave up 5 bases and J gave up 1 base, with 11 bases separating them. Germline CDR1 and CDR2: SEHNR and FQNEAQ (reference sequence). The CDR3 is 14 residues long. The CDR3 region has the DNA TGTGCCAGCAGCATACAACAGGATAACTATGGCTACACCTTC. Translated: CASSIQQDNYGYTF.

CDR3 protein: CASSLAVAPETQYF. As DNA, the CDR3 is TGCGCCAGCAGCTTGGCCGTAGCGCCCGAGACCCAGTACTTC. The rearrangement joins TRBV5-1 to TRBJ2-5; tentative D call: TRBD2 (5 bases). V lost 0 bases, J lost 5 bases, and 11 bases lay in between. This CDR3 is built from 14 residues. Germline values: CDR1 SGHRS, CDR2 YFSETQ.

This rearrangement joins TRBV7-2 to TRBJ1-4, with 8 bases that match TRBD1. V dropped 2 bases and J dropped 5; count of bases not matched to a gene: 1. The CDR3 sequence is 14 residues long. The germline CDR1 and CDR2 sequences are SGHTA and FQGNSA. CDR3 in DNA: TGTGCCAGCAGCTTATGGACAGGGAATGAAAAACTGTTTTTT. Its protein product is CASSLWTGNEKLFF.

The gene calls are TRBV27 and TRBJ2-3, with D perhaps matching TRBD1 (5 bases). CDR1 is MNHEY, CDR2 SMNVEV, per germline (reference sequence). Trimming left V 5 bases short and J 4 bases short, with 13 bases between. CDR3 length equals 14 residues. The DNA of the CDR3 is TGTGCCAGCAGTCCAGGGCTGACCCCAGATACGCAGTATTTT. Protein: CASSPGLTPDTQYF.

The rearrangement uses TRBV6-2 or TRBV6-3 and TRBJ2-1; 7 nucleotides agree with TRBD1. This CDR3 has 15 residues. Germline V gene lookup returns CDR1 MNHEY and CDR2 SVGEGT. Unmatched junction bases numbered 14, after V lost 6 bases and J lost 9 bases. CDR3 coding DNA: TGTGCCAGCAGCTCCCGGGGACAGTGGGTGAGTGAGCAGTTCTTC. Translation: CASSSRGQWVSEQFF.

J is TRBJ1-6 and V is TRBV10-1; TRBD1 agrees at 7 bases. The CDR3 consists of 13 residues. Per the germline V gene, CDR1 is WNHNN and CDR2 is SYGVQD (reference sequence). V was pared by 8 bases and J by 7 bases, with 5 bases of the junction left unmatched. In DNA form, the CDR3 reads TGCGCCAGCGCGGGACAGATCAATTCACCCCTCCACTTT. This translates into CASAGQINSPLHF.